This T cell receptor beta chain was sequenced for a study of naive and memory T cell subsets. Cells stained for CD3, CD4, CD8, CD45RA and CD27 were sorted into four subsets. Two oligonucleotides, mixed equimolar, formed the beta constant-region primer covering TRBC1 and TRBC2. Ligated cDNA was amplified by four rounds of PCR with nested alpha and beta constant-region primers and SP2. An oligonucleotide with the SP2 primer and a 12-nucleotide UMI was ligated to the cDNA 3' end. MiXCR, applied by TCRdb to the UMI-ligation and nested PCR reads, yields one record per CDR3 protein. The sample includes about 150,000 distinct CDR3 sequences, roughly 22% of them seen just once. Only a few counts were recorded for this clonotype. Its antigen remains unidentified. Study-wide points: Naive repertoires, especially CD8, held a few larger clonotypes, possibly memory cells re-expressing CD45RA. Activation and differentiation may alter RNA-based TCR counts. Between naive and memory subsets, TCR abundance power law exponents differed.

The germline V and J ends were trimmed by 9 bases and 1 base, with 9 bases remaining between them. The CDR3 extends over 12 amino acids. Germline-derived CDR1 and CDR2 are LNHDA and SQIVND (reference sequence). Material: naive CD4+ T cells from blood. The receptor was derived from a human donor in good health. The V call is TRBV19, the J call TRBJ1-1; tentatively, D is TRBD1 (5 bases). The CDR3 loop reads CARGGGNTEAFF. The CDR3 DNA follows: TGTGCCAGGGGGGGGGGGAACACTGAAGCTTTCTTT.